The 14 T cell receptor beta chains below were found in one sample sequenced in a study of blood T cell repertoires in COVID-19. The repertoire was sequenced with immunoSEQ multiplex PCR; TCRdb's copy has only in-frame clones and lacks some. The sample records some 120,000 clones, roughly 90% being singletons. Sample: peripheral blood. Receptor source: a man aged 45-60 years with active COVID-19.

This chain joins TRBV10-3 and TRBJ2-7; TRBD2 might be the D (6 bases). V was clipped by 6 bases and J by 0 bases, with 15 bases between them. This CDR3 has 15 residues. Germline V lookup: CDR1 ENHRY, CDR2 SYGVKD. The CDR3 region is CAISPGATSSYEQYF. For the CDR3, the DNA is TGTGCCATCAGCCCGGGAGCCACGAGCTCCTACGAGCAGTACTTC.

The chain combines TRBV7-6 with TRBJ1-6; D gene unclear. Germline-derived CDR1 and CDR2 are SGHVS and FNYEAQ. This CDR3 comprises 15 residues. V lost 4 bases, J lost 0 bases, and 7 bases lay in between. The CDR3 bases are TGTGCCAGCAGCTCCCGAGGCTCCTATAATTCACCCCTCCACTTT. Amino acid sequence: CASSSRGSYNSPLHF. The entire variable domain, with the rest obtained from reference TRBV7-6 and TRBJ1-6, is as follows: GAGVSQSPRYKVTKRGQDVALRCDPISGHVSLYWYRQALGQGPEFLTYFNYEAQQDKSGLPNDRFSAERPEGSISTLTIQRTEQRDSAMYRCASSSRGSYNSPLHFGNGTRLTVT.

This clone was detected only a few times. This sequence joins TRBV19 and TRBJ2-2, with 9 bases lining up with TRBD1. From germline, CDR1 is LNHDA and CDR2 SQIVND (reference sequence). This CDR3 comprises 15 residues. After removal of 9 bases from V and 5 bases from J, the junction contained 10 bases not matched to a gene. The CDR3: CASQRGDRVTGELFF. DNA for the CDR3: TGTGCCAGCCAAAGAGGGGACAGGGTGACCGGGGAGCTGTTTTTT.

J is TRBJ1-3 and V is TRBV5-1; no firm D call. Germline CDR1 and CDR2: SGHRS and YFSETQ. The CDR3 is 15 amino acids. Trimming took off 0 bases at V and 0 bases at J, with 7 bases between the two ends. The CDR3 spells CASSLDIASGNTIYF. CDR3 DNA: TGCGCCAGCAGCTTGGACATCGCCTCTGGAAACACCATATATTTT.

The chain has TRBV29-1 and TRBJ1-1, with 7 bases lining up with TRBD1. The germline V gene has CDR1 SQVTM and CDR2 ANQGSEA. This CDR3 contains 14 residues. After removal of 7 bases from V and 1 base from J, the junction contained 9 bases not matched to a gene. In nucleotides, the CDR3 is TGCAGCGGTGCCCTAAGGGGGCGGAACACTGAAGCTTTCTTT. As protein: CSGALRGRNTEAFF.

V and J are TRBV5-6 and TRBJ1-2; weak D call: TRBD1 (6 bases). Between the trimmed V and J ends, which lost 4 bases and 0 bases, there was a span of 13 bases. CDR1 is SGHDT, CDR2 YYEEEE, per germline. This CDR3 contains 15 residues. This CDR3 is CASSHTGRANYGYTF. The CDR3 DNA sequence: TGTGCCAGCAGCCACACAGGGCGTGCTAACTATGGCTACACCTTC. Full variable domain (remainder filled in from reference TRBV5-6 and TRBJ1-2): DAGVTQSPTHLIKTRGQQVTLRCSPKSGHDTVSWYQQALGQGPQFIFQYYEEEERQRGNFPDRFSGHQFPNYSSELNVNALLLGDSALYLCASSHTGRANYGYTFGSGTRLTVV.

This clone was picked up one time. The chain links TRBV11-2 to TRBJ1-3; D call uncertain. Germline lookup yields CDR1 SGHAT and CDR2 FQNNGV. The germline V and J ends were trimmed by 5 bases and 2 bases, with 10 bases remaining between them. The length of the CDR3 is 14 residues. The CDR3 DNA reads TGTGCCAGCAGCCCCCGCTATACTGGAAACACCATATATTTT. It encodes CASSPRYTGNTIYF.

This clone was found once. The chain links TRBV6-5 to TRBJ2-3, with a tentative D call TRBD1 (6 bases). V was trimmed by 6 bases and J by 4 bases, leaving 11 bases between them. The CDR3 loop spans 13 amino acids. Germline CDR1 reads MNHEY; CDR2 reads SVGAGI. The CDR3 region is CASRAGAADTQYF. CDR3 in DNA: TGTGCCAGCAGGGCAGGGGCAGCAGATACGCAGTATTTT.

The J gene is TRBJ1-1, the V gene TRBV6-5; a weak D match, TRBD1 (5 bases). This CDR3 contains 14 residues. Germline values: CDR1 MNHEY, CDR2 SVGAGI. The V end lost 6 bases, the J end lost 1 base, and 12 bases lay between the germline ends. The CDR3 coding sequence is TGTGCCAGCAGGGCACAGGTTCCGAACACTGAAGCTTTCTTT. Translation gives CASRAQVPNTEAFF.

The V call is TRBV5-1, the J call TRBJ2-1; tentatively, D is TRBD1 (6 bases). Germline CDR1 reads SGHRS; CDR2 reads YFSETQ. The CDR3 totals 16 residues. Trimming shortened V by 5 bases and J by 5 bases, and 20 bases separated the two germline ends. CDR3 sequence reads: CASSTGPRREDNEQFF. Written as DNA, the CDR3 is TGCGCCAGCAGTACAGGGCCGCGACGAGAAGACAATGAGCAGTTCTTC.

The rearrangement joins TRBV15 to TRBJ2-1; 10 bases align to TRBD2. The V segment lost 5 bases and the J segment 8 bases; nucleotides outside the gene matches: 15. Germline CDR1 is LNHNV and CDR2 is YYDKDF (reference sequence). The CDR3 length is 17 residues. The CDR3 sequence: CATSSSRASGRRDEQFF. Here the CDR3 DNA reads TGTGCCACCAGCTCCTCTAGGGCTAGCGGGAGACGCGATGAGCAGTTCTTC. Using reference TRBV15 and TRBJ2-1 for the parts outside the CDR3, the full variable domain is DAMVIQNPRYQVTQFGKPVTLSCSQTLNHNVMYWYQQKSSQAPKLLFHYYDKDFNNEADTPDNFQSRRPNTSFCFLDIRSPGLGDTAMYLCATSSSRASGRRDEQFFGPGTRLTVL.

V is TRBV19 and J is TRBJ2-4; TRBD1 might be the D (6 bases). The CDR3 spans 15 residues. V was cut by 4 bases and J by 0 bases, with 10 bases left in between. Germline V gene sequence: CDR1 LNHDA, CDR2 SQIVND (reference sequence). Written as DNA, the CDR3 is TGTGCCAGTAGTAAAAGGGGGATAGCCAAAAACATTCAGTACTTC. It yields the protein CASSKRGIAKNIQYF. The variable domain in full, with the rest retrieved from reference TRBV19 and TRBJ2-4, is DGGITQSPKYLFRKEGQNVTLSCEQNLNHDAMYWYRQDPGQGLRLIYYSQIVNDFQKGDIAEGYSVSREKKESFPLTVTSAQKNPTAFYLCASSKRGIAKNIQYFGAGTRLSVL.

The rearrangement joins TRBV6-5 to TRBJ2-5; D is possibly TRBD1 (5 bases). Germline V gene sequence: CDR1 MNHEY, CDR2 SVGAGI. V was pared by 6 bases and J by 2 bases, with 13 bases between. The CDR3 totals 14 residues. CDR3 in amino acids: CASRHGQLQETQYF. CDR3 coding DNA: TGTGCCAGCAGACATGGACAACTTCAAGAGACCCAGTACTTC.

The chain combines TRBV3-1 (or the pseudogene TRBV3-2) with TRBJ2-1; TRBD2 matches at 8 bases. Germline values: CDR1 LGHDT, CDR2 YNNKEL (reference sequence). J was trimmed by 1 base and V by 2 bases; bases with no gene match: 1. This CDR3 has 15 residues. Written as DNA, the CDR3 is TGTGCCAGCAGCCAAAGCGGGAGTTCCTACAATGAGCAGTTCTTC. It specifies CASSQSGSSYNEQFF.